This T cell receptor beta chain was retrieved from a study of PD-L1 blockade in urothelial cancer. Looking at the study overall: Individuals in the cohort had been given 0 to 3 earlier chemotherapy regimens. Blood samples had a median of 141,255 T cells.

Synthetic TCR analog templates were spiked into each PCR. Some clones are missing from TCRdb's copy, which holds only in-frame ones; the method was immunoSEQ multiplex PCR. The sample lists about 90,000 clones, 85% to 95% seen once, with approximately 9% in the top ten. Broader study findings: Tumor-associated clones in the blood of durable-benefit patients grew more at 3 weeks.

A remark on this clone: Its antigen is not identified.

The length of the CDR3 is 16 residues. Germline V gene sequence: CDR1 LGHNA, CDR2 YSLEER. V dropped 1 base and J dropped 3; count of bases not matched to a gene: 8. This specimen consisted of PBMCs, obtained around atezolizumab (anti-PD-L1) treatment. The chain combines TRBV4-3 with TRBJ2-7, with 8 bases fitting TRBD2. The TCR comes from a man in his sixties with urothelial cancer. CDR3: CASSQGMAGGVYEQYF. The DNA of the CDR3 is TGCGCCAGCAGCCAAGGAATGGCGGGAGGAGTCTACGAGCAGTACTTC.